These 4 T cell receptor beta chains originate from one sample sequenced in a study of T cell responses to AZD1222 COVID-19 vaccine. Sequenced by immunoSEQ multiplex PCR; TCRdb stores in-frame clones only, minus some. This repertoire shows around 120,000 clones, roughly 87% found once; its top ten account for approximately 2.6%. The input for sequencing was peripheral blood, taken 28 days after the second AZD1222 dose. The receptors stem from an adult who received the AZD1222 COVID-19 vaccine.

The DNA of the CDR3 is TGTGCCAGTAGTTCCCTGGAGGCCGTCTCTGGAAACACCATATATTTT. Its translation is CASSSLEAVSGNTIYF. This sequence joins TRBV19 and TRBJ1-3; D not resolved. Germline V gene sequence: CDR1 LNHDA, CDR2 SQIVND (reference sequence). The CDR3 has 16 residues. V shed 5 bases and J shed 0 bases, with 14 bases lying between them.

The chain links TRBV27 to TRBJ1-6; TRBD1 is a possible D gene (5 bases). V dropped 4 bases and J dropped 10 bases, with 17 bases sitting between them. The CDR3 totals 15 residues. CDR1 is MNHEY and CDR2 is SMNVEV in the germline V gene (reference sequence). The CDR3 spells CASSSPEDKYSPLHF. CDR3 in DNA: TGTGCCAGCAGTTCCCCGGAGGACAAGTACTCACCCCTCCACTTT.

The CDR3 bases are TGTGCCACCAGCAGAGGGCTCCGGGGGTACCAAGAGACCCAGTACTTC. Its translation: CATSRGLRGYQETQYF. The V call is TRBV15, the J call TRBJ2-5, with a possible D match to TRBD2 (6 bases). The ends were cut back, 1 base at V and 0 bases at J, with 12 bases in the middle. CDR1 is LNHNV and CDR2 is YYDKDF in the germline V gene (reference sequence). CDR3 size: 16 residues.

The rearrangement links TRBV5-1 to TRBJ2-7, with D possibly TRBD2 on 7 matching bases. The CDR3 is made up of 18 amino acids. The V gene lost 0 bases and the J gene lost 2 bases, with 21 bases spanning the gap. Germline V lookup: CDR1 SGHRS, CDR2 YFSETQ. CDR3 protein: CASSLGPSVGGATYEQYF. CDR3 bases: TGCGCCAGCAGCTTGGGGCCCTCCGTTGGGGGGGCTACCTACGAGCAGTACTTC.